A selection of T cell receptor beta chains follows, all from one sample in a study of cytomegalovirus exposure and HLA in healthy donors. Repertoires were generated with immunoSEQ multiplex PCR, while TCRdb's copy carries only in-frame clones and drops some. The sample includes some 170,000 clones, 80% to 90% of them seen just once. Specimen: PBMCs. The receptors were sampled from a woman aged 18-29 years in good health and CMV-seronegative. The CDR3 runs from the conserved cysteine through the conserved F or W. The D gene is left open where the match is weak. Size tells how often a clone was seen (once, few, many) or the class of an expanded clone, and some rows leave it out.

J gene: TRBJ1-2; D gene: TRBD1; clone size: NA; V gene: TRBV28; CDR3 protein: CASSLGQGAGGYTF; CDR3 DNA: TGTGCCAGCAGTTTAGGACAGGGGGCTGGGGGCTACACCTTC
J gene: TRBJ1-2; D gene: NA; clone size: NA; V gene: TRBV5-1; CDR3 protein: CASSLNSGQLNYGYTF; CDR3 DNA: TGCGCCAGCAGCTTAAACAGCGGACAGTTAAACTATGGCTACACCTTC
J gene: TRBJ1-1; D gene: NA; clone size: once; V gene: TRBV5-6; CDR3 protein: CASSLNRVRGDTEAFF; CDR3 DNA: TGTGCCAGCAGCCTTAATCGGGTAAGGGGCGACACTGAAGCTTTCTTT
J gene: TRBJ2-3; D gene: TRBD2; clone size: NA; V gene: TRBV5-1; CDR3 protein: CASSRAGAADTQYF; CDR3 DNA: TGCGCCAGCAGCAGAGCGGGGGCCGCAGATACGCAGTATTTT
J gene: TRBJ1-1; D gene: NA; clone size: NA; V gene: TRBV5-6; CDR3 protein: CASSLFQGNTEAFF; CDR3 DNA: TGTGCCAGCAGCTTGTTTCAGGGGAACACTGAAGCTTTCTTT
J gene: TRBJ2-7; D gene: NA; clone size: NA; V gene: TRBV5-6; CDR3 protein: CASSVAEVTEQYF; CDR3 DNA: TGTGCCAGCAGCGTGGCGGAGGTTACCGAGCAGTACTTC
J gene: TRBJ1-2; D gene: TRBD1; clone size: NA; V gene: TRBV4-1; CDR3 protein: CASSQVDSGGQGPNYGYTF; CDR3 DNA: TGCGCCAGCAGCCAAGTGGACTCGGGGGGACAGGGACCCAACTATGGCTACACCTTC
J gene: TRBJ1-5; D gene: NA; clone size: once; V gene: TRBV10-3; CDR3 protein: CAISEDGGQRQPQHF; CDR3 DNA: TGTGCCATCAGCGAAGACGGGGGGCAGAGGCAGCCCCAGCATTTT
J gene: TRBJ2-2; D gene: TRBD2; clone size: NA; V gene: TRBV4-3; CDR3 protein: CASSPGTSGYSNTGELFF; CDR3 DNA: TGCGCCAGCAGCCCCGGGACTAGCGGGTACTCGAACACCGGGGAGCTGTTTTTT
J gene: TRBJ2-7; D gene: TRBD1; clone size: NA; V gene: TRBV9; CDR3 protein: CASSAGGDRGREQYF; CDR3 DNA: TGTGCCAGCAGCGCCGGGGGGGACAGGGGGCGCGAGCAGTACTTC
J gene: TRBJ2-7; D gene: NA; clone size: NA; V gene: TRBV25-1; CDR3 protein: CASSESGGSYEQYF; CDR3 DNA: TGTGCCAGCAGTGAATCCGGGGGATCCTACGAGCAGTACTTC
J gene: TRBJ2-1; D gene: NA; clone size: NA; V gene: TRBV18; CDR3 protein: CASSPSPGNEQFF; CDR3 DNA: TGTGCCAGCTCACCATCTCCAGGGAATGAGCAGTTCTTC
J gene: TRBJ1-6; D gene: NA; clone size: NA; V gene: TRBV2; CDR3 protein: CASSEYAGPYSPLHF; CDR3 DNA: TGTGCCAGCAGTGAGTACGCAGGGCCTTATTCACCCCTCCACTTT
J gene: TRBJ2-7; D gene: NA; clone size: NA; V gene: TRBV10-2; CDR3 protein: CASRQRLSYEQYF; CDR3 DNA: TGCGCCAGCAGGCAGCGCCTCTCCTACGAGCAGTACTTC
J gene: TRBJ1-2; D gene: NA; clone size: NA; V gene: TRBV19; CDR3 protein: CASSMDSFYGYTF; CDR3 DNA: TGTGCCAGTAGTATGGACAGCTTCTATGGCTACACCTTC
J gene: TRBJ1-1; D gene: NA; clone size: NA; V gene: TRBV20-1; CDR3 protein: CSAQGVSEAFF; CDR3 DNA: TGCAGTGCTCAGGGCGTTAGTGAAGCTTTCTTT
J gene: TRBJ2-2; D gene: NA; clone size: NA; V gene: TRBV10-3; CDR3 protein: CAISDPQDTGELFF; CDR3 DNA: TGTGCCATCTCAGACCCACAGGACACCGGGGAGCTGTTTTTT